The clone carrying this T cell receptor (beta chain) turned up a few times. Antigen: not known. The data originate from a study of blood T cells in healthy people across ages. Findings and limits, study-wide: Unknown CMV status may confound age-related changes in expanded clones.

The CDR3 totals 14 residues. The germline V gene has CDR1 SGHRS and CDR2 YFSETQ. V lost 0 bases to trimming and J lost 6 bases; unmatched junction nucleotides: 6. For the second PCR, which ran for about 7 to 11 cycles, a sample-barcoded 5' primer and a J-beta primer mix were used. TCRdb re-analysed the 5' RACE reads in MiXCR, keeping a single row per CDR3 protein. This sample has about 730,000 distinct CDR3 sequences, with 40% to 45% found just once. This TCR derives from a woman aged 60-75 years in good health. The sequenced material came from blood. The chain links TRBV5-1 to TRBJ2-7; TRBD2 matches 7 bases. The CDR3: CASSLEGGVSEQYF. In DNA, the CDR3 is TGCGCCAGCAGCTTGGAGGGAGGGGTAAGCGAGCAGTACTTC.